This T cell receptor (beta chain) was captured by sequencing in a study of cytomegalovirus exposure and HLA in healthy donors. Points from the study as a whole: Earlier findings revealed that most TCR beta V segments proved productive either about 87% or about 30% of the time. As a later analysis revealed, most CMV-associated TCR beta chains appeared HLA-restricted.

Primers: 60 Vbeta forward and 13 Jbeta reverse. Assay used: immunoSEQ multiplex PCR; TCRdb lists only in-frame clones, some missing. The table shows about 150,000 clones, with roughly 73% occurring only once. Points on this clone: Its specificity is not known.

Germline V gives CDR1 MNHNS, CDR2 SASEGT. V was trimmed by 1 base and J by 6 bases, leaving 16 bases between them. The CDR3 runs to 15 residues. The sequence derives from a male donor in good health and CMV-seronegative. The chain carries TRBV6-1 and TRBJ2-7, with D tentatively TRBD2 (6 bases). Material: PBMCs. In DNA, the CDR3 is TGTGCCAGCAGTGAAGGCGTTGGAGGGGTTAGCGAGCAGTACTTC. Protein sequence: CASSEGVGGVSEQYF.